Listed below are T cell receptor beta chains from one sample, sequenced in a study of blood T cell repertoires in COVID-19. The protocol was immunoSEQ multiplex PCR, while the TCRdb copy is restricted to in-frame clones and leaves out a portion. The data contain about 170,000 clones, 80% to 90% of them seen just once; the ten biggest clones take up roughly 7.5%. Source material: peripheral blood. The source is a man in his forties or fifties who had recovered from COVID-19. Each CDR3 is given with its conserved first and last residue. The D gene is left open where the match is weak. The size field is filled for only some rows; it gives once, few, many or a size class.

CDR3nt: TGTGCCAGCAGCCAAGATAGGAGCACCGGGGAGCTGTTTTTT; CDR3aa: CASSQDRSTGELFF; len: 14; abundance: .; d_gene: .; v_gene: TRBV3-1/TRBV3-2; j_gene: TRBJ2-2
CDR3nt: TGTGCCAGCAGCGCCGGACTAGCGGGGGGCAATGAGCAGTTCTTC; CDR3aa: CASSAGLAGGNEQFF; len: 15; abundance: .; d_gene: TRBD2; v_gene: TRBV9; j_gene: TRBJ2-1
CDR3nt: TGCGCCAGCAGCTTGAACGGACAGGAGGGGGAGACCCAGTACTTC; CDR3aa: CASSLNGQEGETQYF; len: 15; abundance: .; d_gene: .; v_gene: TRBV5-1; j_gene: TRBJ2-5
CDR3nt: TGTGCCAGCAGCTTGGAGGCGGGTAGCTCCTACGAGCAGTACTTC; CDR3aa: CASSLEAGSSYEQYF; len: 15; abundance: .; d_gene: .; v_gene: TRBV5-4; j_gene: TRBJ2-7
CDR3nt: TGCAGTGCTAGTGGACAGTACAATGAGCAGTTCTTC; CDR3aa: CSASGQYNEQFF; len: 12; abundance: .; d_gene: .; v_gene: TRBV20-1; j_gene: TRBJ2-1
CDR3nt: TGCAGTGCTAGTAATACAGGGAGTAGCAAAAACATTCAGTACTTC; CDR3aa: CSASNTGSSKNIQYF; len: 15; abundance: .; d_gene: .; v_gene: TRBV20-1; j_gene: TRBJ2-4
CDR3nt: TGTGCCAGCAGCCGGTCACAGGGTTCCAACGAGCAGTACTTC; CDR3aa: CASSRSQGSNEQYF; len: 14; abundance: few; d_gene: .; v_gene: TRBV11-3; j_gene: TRBJ2-7
CDR3nt: TGTGCCTCGAGCGTAGTTGGTCAGCCCCAGCATTTT; CDR3aa: CASSVVGQPQHF; len: 12; abundance: few; d_gene: .; v_gene: TRBV28; j_gene: TRBJ1-5
CDR3nt: TGTGCCAGCAGTCCATGGGGACAGGGTGGGGGCTACACCTTC; CDR3aa: CASSPWGQGGGYTF; len: 14; abundance: once; d_gene: TRBD1; v_gene: TRBV27; j_gene: TRBJ1-2
CDR3nt: TGTGCCAGCAGCTTAGTAAGGACTAGTACTACGGAGACCCAGTACTTC; CDR3aa: CASSLVRTSTTETQYF; len: 16; abundance: .; d_gene: TRBD2; v_gene: TRBV11-2; j_gene: TRBJ2-5
CDR3nt: TGTGCCAGCGGGACAGGTGCTGAAAAACTGTTTTTT; CDR3aa: CASGTGAEKLFF; len: 12; abundance: .; d_gene: TRBD1; v_gene: TRBV2; j_gene: TRBJ1-4
CDR3nt: TGCGCCAGCAGCCAGGTGCCTAGCGGGGCCACAGATACGCAGTATTTT; CDR3aa: CASSQVPSGATDTQYF; len: 16; abundance: .; d_gene: TRBD2; v_gene: TRBV4-3; j_gene: TRBJ2-3
CDR3nt: TGTGCCAGTACCCATTCCAGGGGAAGGGCCACCGGGGAGCTGTTTTTT; CDR3aa: CASTHSRGRATGELFF; len: 16; abundance: .; d_gene: .; v_gene: TRBV19; j_gene: TRBJ2-2
CDR3nt: TGTGCCAGCAGTTTCAGCGGGAGGGCCCCTGAGCAGTACTTC; CDR3aa: CASSFSGRAPEQYF; len: 14; abundance: .; d_gene: TRBD2; v_gene: TRBV28; j_gene: TRBJ2-7
CDR3nt: TGTGCCAGCAGCTTGCCCGGGCGGGGGGGCACCGGGGAGCTGTTTTTT; CDR3aa: CASSLPGRGGTGELFF; len: 16; abundance: .; d_gene: TRBD2; v_gene: TRBV5-6; j_gene: TRBJ2-2
CDR3nt: TGTGCCTGGAGGGGAGAAGGGGAGCTGTTTTTT; CDR3aa: CAWRGEGELFF; len: 11; abundance: once; d_gene: .; v_gene: TRBV30; j_gene: TRBJ2-2
CDR3nt: TGCGCCAGCAGCCAAGAAACAGGCGCTAACTATGGCTACACCTTC; CDR3aa: CASSQETGANYGYTF; len: 15; abundance: .; d_gene: .; v_gene: TRBV4-3; j_gene: TRBJ1-2
CDR3nt: TGTGCCAGCAGCTTAGTTGAGATCCACGAGCAGTACTTC; CDR3aa: CASSLVEIHEQYF; len: 13; abundance: .; d_gene: .; v_gene: TRBV11-1; j_gene: TRBJ2-7
CDR3nt: TGTGCCAGCAGTTACGGACGGGAGCTAGAGCCCCAGCATTTT; CDR3aa: CASSYGRELEPQHF; len: 14; abundance: .; d_gene: .; v_gene: TRBV6-5; j_gene: TRBJ1-5
CDR3nt: TGTGCCAGCAGCTTAGCACTAGCGAATAACTACGAGCAGTACTTC; CDR3aa: CASSLALANNYEQYF; len: 15; abundance: .; d_gene: TRBD2; v_gene: TRBV7-2; j_gene: TRBJ2-7
CDR3nt: TGTGCCAGCAGCTCCCGAGGGGGCAATGAGCAGTTCTTC; CDR3aa: CASSSRGGNEQFF; len: 13; abundance: .; d_gene: .; v_gene: TRBV7-9; j_gene: TRBJ2-1
CDR3nt: TGTGCCATCAGTGATCCTGGGACAGGGGGCTCTGAAGCTTTCTTT; CDR3aa: CAISDPGTGGSEAFF; len: 15; abundance: .; d_gene: TRBD1; v_gene: TRBV10-3; j_gene: TRBJ1-1
CDR3nt: TGCGCCAGCAGCCCCGGCTTGGGGGGAAGCACTGAAGCTTTCTTT; CDR3aa: CASSPGLGGSTEAFF; len: 15; abundance: .; d_gene: .; v_gene: TRBV5-1; j_gene: TRBJ1-1
CDR3nt: TGTGCCAGCAGTGAATCGCCTCTGGGGGGCACTGAAGCTTTCTTT; CDR3aa: CASSESPLGGTEAFF; len: 15; abundance: .; d_gene: .; v_gene: TRBV25-1; j_gene: TRBJ1-1
CDR3nt: TGTGCCAGCTCACCACCCGGGGGTGGGTCCTACAATGAGCAGTTCTTC; CDR3aa: CASSPPGGGSYNEQFF; len: 16; abundance: .; d_gene: .; v_gene: TRBV18; j_gene: TRBJ2-1
CDR3nt: TGTGCCAGCAGCTTAGGCGGTCTAGCGGGAAAAGATACGCAGTATTTT; CDR3aa: CASSLGGLAGKDTQYF; len: 16; abundance: once; d_gene: TRBD2; v_gene: TRBV7-2; j_gene: TRBJ2-3
CDR3nt: TGTGCCAGCAGTGGAGCCCTCGATGAGAGCACAGATACGCAGTATTTT; CDR3aa: CASSGALDESTDTQYF; len: 16; abundance: .; d_gene: .; v_gene: TRBV25-1; j_gene: TRBJ2-3
CDR3nt: TGCGCCAGCAGCCAGGCCGGGACTGCTGGAAACACCATATATTTT; CDR3aa: CASSQAGTAGNTIYF; len: 15; abundance: .; d_gene: .; v_gene: TRBV4-3; j_gene: TRBJ1-3
CDR3nt: TGCGCCAGCAGCTTGGAGGGCCAGCTACTAGGAGAGCAGTACTTC; CDR3aa: CASSLEGQLLGEQYF; len: 15; abundance: .; d_gene: .; v_gene: TRBV5-1; j_gene: TRBJ2-7
CDR3nt: TGTGCCAGCAGCGTAGCCCCCGACTCTACCAACGAGCAGTACTTC; CDR3aa: CASSVAPDSTNEQYF; len: 15; abundance: .; d_gene: .; v_gene: TRBV9; j_gene: TRBJ2-7
CDR3nt: TGCGCCAAACCCGACAGGGACGACGAGCAGTACTTC; CDR3aa: CAKPDRDDEQYF; len: 12; abundance: .; d_gene: TRBD1; v_gene: TRBV10-1; j_gene: TRBJ2-7
CDR3nt: TGTGCCAGCAGTGAATTAAGGGCCGGAGGTTGGTATGGCTACACCTTC; CDR3aa: CASSELRAGGWYGYTF; len: 16; abundance: .; d_gene: .; v_gene: TRBV6-1; j_gene: TRBJ1-2
CDR3nt: TGTGCTAGCAGCTTAGAGGCGGGGACAGGGGCCGACGAGCAGTACTTC; CDR3aa: CASSLEAGTGADEQYF; len: 16; abundance: .; d_gene: TRBD1; v_gene: TRBV7-7; j_gene: TRBJ2-7
CDR3nt: TGTGCCAGCACTACCTCAACCAAAAGAGGGACTGAAGCTTTCTTT; CDR3aa: CASTTSTKRGTEAFF; len: 15; abundance: .; d_gene: .; v_gene: TRBV2; j_gene: TRBJ1-1
CDR3nt: TGTGCCAGCAGTGAAAGTGAAGGCGGGGCATGGGAGACCCAGTACTTC; CDR3aa: CASSESEGGAWETQYF; len: 16; abundance: .; d_gene: .; v_gene: TRBV6-1; j_gene: TRBJ2-5
CDR3nt: TGCGCCAGCAGTCAATCGCCAGGGAATCAGCCCCAGCATTTT; CDR3aa: CASSQSPGNQPQHF; len: 14; abundance: .; d_gene: .; v_gene: TRBV23-1; j_gene: TRBJ1-5
CDR3nt: TGTGCCAGCAGCTCGCCGTATAGCGGGAGGTTCCTCCGTGAGACCCAGTACTTC; CDR3aa: CASSSPYSGRFLRETQYF; len: 18; abundance: .; d_gene: TRBD2; v_gene: TRBV7-9; j_gene: TRBJ2-5
CDR3nt: TGTGCCACCAGCCCGGGGGATCAGCCCCAGCATTTT; CDR3aa: CATSPGDQPQHF; len: 12; abundance: few; d_gene: .; v_gene: TRBV24-1; j_gene: TRBJ1-5
CDR3nt: TGTGCCAGTAGTATTTGGGGGGCCGGGGAGCTGTTTTTT; CDR3aa: CASSIWGAGELFF; len: 13; abundance: .; d_gene: .; v_gene: TRBV19; j_gene: TRBJ2-2
CDR3nt: TGCGCCAGCAGCCAAGGGCCTAGCGGGCTTAGCACAGATACGCAGTATTTT; CDR3aa: CASSQGPSGLSTDTQYF; len: 17; abundance: once; d_gene: TRBD2; v_gene: TRBV4-1; j_gene: TRBJ2-3
CDR3nt: TGCGCCAGCAGCTCGACAGGCATCAGCACTTTCTTT; CDR3aa: CASSSTGISTFF; len: 12; abundance: .; d_gene: .; v_gene: TRBV5-1; j_gene: TRBJ1-1
CDR3nt: TGTGCCAGCAGCTTAGAGGCAGGGGGCCTCGGCACTGAAGCTTTCTTT; CDR3aa: CASSLEAGGLGTEAFF; len: 16; abundance: once; d_gene: TRBD1; v_gene: TRBV7-9; j_gene: TRBJ1-1
CDR3nt: TGTGCCAGCAGTTACAAGGCTAGCGCGAACCCCTACGAGCAGTACTTC; CDR3aa: CASSYKASANPYEQYF; len: 16; abundance: once; d_gene: .; v_gene: TRBV2; j_gene: TRBJ2-7
CDR3nt: TGTGCCAGCAGCCAGGGATCCTGGGACGAGCAGTACTTC; CDR3aa: CASSQGSWDEQYF; len: 13; abundance: .; d_gene: .; v_gene: TRBV12-3/TRBV12-4; j_gene: TRBJ2-7
CDR3nt: TGTGCCAGTAGTATAGGCTCCGGGAGGAGGAATTCACCCCTCCACTTT; CDR3aa: CASSIGSGRRNSPLHF; len: 16; abundance: .; d_gene: .; v_gene: TRBV19; j_gene: TRBJ1-6
CDR3nt: TGTGCCAGCGTTGACTCGGCAGTCGTGACTGAAGCTTTCTTT; CDR3aa: CASVDSAVVTEAFF; len: 14; abundance: .; d_gene: .; v_gene: TRBV6-6; j_gene: TRBJ1-1
CDR3nt: TGTGCCAGCAGCAGACCCAAGGGGCTAGACTATGGCTACACCTTC; CDR3aa: CASSRPKGLDYGYTF; len: 15; abundance: .; d_gene: .; v_gene: TRBV11-3; j_gene: TRBJ1-2
CDR3nt: TGTGCCAGCAGTTTAACCGGGCAGTATTTT; CDR3aa: CASSLTGQYF; len: 10; abundance: .; d_gene: .; v_gene: TRBV12-3/TRBV12-4; j_gene: TRBJ2-3
CDR3nt: TGCGCCAGCAGCTTGGTAACGGGGGGCACTGAAGCTTTCTTT; CDR3aa: CASSLVTGGTEAFF; len: 14; abundance: .; d_gene: .; v_gene: TRBV5-1; j_gene: TRBJ1-1
CDR3nt: TGCGCCAGCAGCCTACAAGAGACCCAGTACTTC; CDR3aa: CASSLQETQYF; len: 11; abundance: .; d_gene: .; v_gene: TRBV5-1; j_gene: TRBJ2-5